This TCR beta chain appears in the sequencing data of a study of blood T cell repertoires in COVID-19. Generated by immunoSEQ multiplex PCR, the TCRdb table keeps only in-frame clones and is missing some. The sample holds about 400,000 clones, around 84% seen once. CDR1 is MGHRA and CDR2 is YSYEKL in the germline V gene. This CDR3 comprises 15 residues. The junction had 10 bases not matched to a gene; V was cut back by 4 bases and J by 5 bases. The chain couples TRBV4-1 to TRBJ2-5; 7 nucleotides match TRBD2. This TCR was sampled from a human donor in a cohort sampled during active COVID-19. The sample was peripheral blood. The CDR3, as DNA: TGCGCCAGCAGCCTACGGGACTCAGCGGGGGAGACCCAGTACTTC. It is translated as CASSLRDSAGETQYF.